One sample yielded the 32 T cell receptor beta chains listed below, sequenced in a study of graft-versus-host responses after intestinal transplantation. Clones were read by immunoSEQ multiplex PCR, and TCRdb kept only the in-frame ones, dropping some. Here the sample spans about 71,000 clones, 90% to 95% being singletons. Their cognate antigens are unknown. Sequencing used unstimulated CD8+ T cells sorted from spleen or lymph node cells, obtained before intestinal transplant. The receptor source for this set is a human donor who received an intestinal transplant.

This chain links TRBV10-2 with TRBJ2-1; D is unresolved. Trimming removed 8 bases from V and 3 bases from J, with 14 bases in between. The V gene's germline CDR1 is WSHSY and CDR2 SAAADI. This CDR3 spans 14 amino acids. In DNA form, the CDR3 reads TGCGCCAGCCTTCATAGAGTCAACTACAATGAGCAGTTCTTC. This translates into CASLHRVNYNEQFF.

V is TRBV11-2 and J is TRBJ1-2; D is perhaps TRBD1 (5 bases). CDR3 length: 16 amino acids. Germline V lookup: CDR1 SGHAT, CDR2 FQNNGV. Trimming pared 5 bases from V and 0 bases from J, leaving 16 bases between. CDR3 amino acids: CASSPKGVGPNYGYTF. The CDR3, as DNA: TGTGCCAGCAGCCCTAAAGGTGTGGGACCTAACTATGGCTACACCTTC.

The V gene is TRBV9, the J gene TRBJ2-3; D is possibly TRBD1 or TRBD2 (5 bases each). The CDR3 sequence is 15 residues long. Between the trimmed V and J ends, which lost 5 bases and 10 bases, there was a span of 23 bases. Germline CDR1 is SGDLS and CDR2 is YYNGEE. CDR3 sequence: CASSYSGTSQGSQYF. The CDR3, as DNA: TGTGCCAGCAGTTACTCCGGGACCTCACAAGGATCGCAGTATTTT.

The chain couples TRBV15 to TRBJ2-1; 9 bases map to TRBD2. V was clipped by 3 bases and J by 2 bases; unmatched bases: 11. CDR1 is LNHNV and CDR2 is YYDKDF in the germline V gene (reference sequence). The CDR3 is made up of 18 amino acids. The CDR3 sequence is CATSRPAETSGPYNEQFF. For the CDR3, the DNA is TGTGCCACCAGCAGGCCAGCTGAGACTAGCGGACCCTACAATGAGCAGTTCTTC.

The chain combines TRBV5-4 with TRBJ2-2, with D maybe TRBD2 (7 bases). Germline assignment: CDR1 SGHNT and CDR2 YYREEE (reference sequence). This CDR3 is 17 amino acids long. V was shortened by 4 bases and J by 6 bases, with 22 bases between the two germline ends. CDR3 coding DNA: TGTGCCAGCAGCGGAGGGGCCCTAGCGGAGGGGGCCGGGGAGCTGTTTTTT. Translated, it gives CASSGGALAEGAGELFF.

This clone came up once. The V gene is TRBV27, the J gene TRBJ2-1; D is unclear. This CDR3 region has 11 residues. Per germline, CDR1 MNHEY and CDR2 SMNVEV (reference sequence). V gave up 2 bases and J gave up 9 bases, with 5 bases separating them. The CDR3 loop is CASSLEVEQFF. The CDR3 DNA reads TGTGCCAGCAGTTTAGAGGTTGAGCAGTTCTTC.

This clone was recorded a few times. The gene calls are TRBV6-1 and TRBJ1-2; possible D gene TRBD1, 5 bases. Germline V gene lookup returns CDR1 MNHNS and CDR2 SASEGT. V shed 4 bases and J shed 8 bases, with 17 bases lying between them. CDR3 length: 14 residues. CDR3 region: CASSGRDGGEGYTF. In DNA, the CDR3 is TGTGCCAGCAGTGGCCGGGACGGCGGGGAGGGCTACACCTTC.

The rearrangement uses TRBV6-1 and TRBJ2-1, with 10 nucleotides matching TRBD2. With 2 bases clipped from V and 4 bases from J, the junction kept 17 bases outside the gene matches. In germline, CDR1 is MNHNS, CDR2 SASEGT. This CDR3 spans 20 amino acids. The CDR3 region has the DNA TGTGCCAGCAGTGAAAGCGGTAGCGGGAGGCTCCTAGGCTCGTACAATGAGCAGTTCTTC. It encodes CASSESGSGRLLGSYNEQFF.

V gene TRBV5-6 combines with J gene TRBJ2-2; unclear D gene. Germline V gives CDR1 SGHDT, CDR2 YYEEEE. The CDR3 runs to 16 residues. With 1 base removed from V and 4 bases from J, the gap between germline ends came to 14 bases. CDR3 region: CASSLPLYEFTGELFF. The CDR3 DNA reads TGTGCCAGCAGCTTGCCCTTGTACGAATTCACCGGGGAGCTGTTTTTT.

The V gene is TRBV5-6, the J gene TRBJ1-4; the D gene is possibly TRBD1 (6 bases). Germline lookup yields CDR1 SGHDT and CDR2 YYEEEE. Trimming shortened V by 6 bases and J by 0 bases, and 9 bases separated the two germline ends. This CDR3 spans 14 amino acids. The CDR3 sequence is CASTSGATNEKLFF. In nucleotides, the CDR3 is TGTGCCAGCACCTCAGGGGCAACTAATGAAAAACTGTTTTTT.

The V gene is TRBV2, the J gene TRBJ2-2; D may be TRBD1 (6 bases). This CDR3 contains 20 residues. The V gene's germline CDR1 is SNHLY and CDR2 FYNNEI. The V end lost 5 bases, the J end lost 0 bases, and 25 bases lay between the germline ends. CDR3 loop: CASSNRQGILASPNTGELFF. The CDR3 DNA is TGTGCCAGCAGTAACCGCCAGGGGATCTTGGCTAGCCCGAACACCGGGGAGCTGTTTTTT.

The chain combines TRBV2 with TRBJ2-7; the match to TRBD1 covers 8 bases. CDR1 SNHLY and CDR2 FYNNEI come from the germline V gene. This CDR3 is 15 amino acids long. J gave up 4 bases and V 6 bases, and 11 bases lay outside the gene matches. CDR3 sequence (DNA): TGTGCCAGCAGCGTTACAGGGGACAGGAAGTACGAGCAGTACTTC. It specifies CASSVTGDRKYEQYF. The entire variable domain, with the rest obtained from reference TRBV2 and TRBJ2-7, is as follows: EPEVTQTPSHQVTQMGQEVILRCVPISNHLYFYWYRQILGQKVEFLVSFYNNEISEKSEIFDDQFSVERPDGSNFTLKIRSTKLEDSAMYFCASSVTGDRKYEQYFGPGTRLTVT.

The genes are TRBV28 and TRBJ2-1, with a tentative D call TRBD2 (6 bases). In germline, CDR1 is MDHEN, CDR2 SYDVKM. CDR3 length: 17 residues. Trimming left V 2 bases short and J 0 bases short, with 14 bases between. The chain's CDR3 is CASSLLSGYSSYNEQFF. In DNA form, the CDR3 reads TGTGCCAGCAGTTTACTTAGCGGATATAGCTCCTACAATGAGCAGTTCTTC.

This chain joins TRBV29-1 and TRBJ1-1, with D perhaps matching TRBD1 (5 bases). Germline CDR1 and CDR2: SQVTM and ANQGSEA. V lost 4 bases and J 0 bases, leaving 18 bases between the germline ends. CDR3 length: 16 amino acids. The CDR3 DNA follows: TGCAGCGTTGCCGAGGTGGGGGTTTCAATGAACACTGAAGCTTTCTTT. It encodes CSVAEVGVSMNTEAFF.

The rearrangement links TRBV19 to TRBJ2-1; D ambiguous. This CDR3 has 14 residues. The V and J ends lost 3 bases and 8 bases respectively, with 14 bases between them. Germline V gene data show CDR1 as LNHDA and CDR2 as SQIVND (reference sequence). CDR3 nucleotides: TGTGCCAGTAGTATGGACCTAGAAGGCGATGAGCAGTTCTTC. Encoded protein: CASSMDLEGDEQFF.

This clone was seen a single time. Germline is not matched at one junction end, which may reflect a read error. The chain carries TRBV20-1 and TRBJ1-2, with D possibly matching TRBD1 (5 bases). The CDR3 consists of 11 residues. Germline V gives CDR1 DFQATT, CDR2 SNEGSKA (reference sequence). The CDR3 nucleotides are TGCAGTGCTAGAGAGGGACCAGGCGCGGCCTTC. Amino acid sequence: CSAREGPGAAF.

The rearrangement uses TRBV5-6 and TRBJ2-7; D is unclear. Germline-derived CDR1 and CDR2 are SGHDT and YYEEEE. V lost 5 bases and J 3 bases, leaving 15 bases between the germline ends. This CDR3 is built from 14 residues. Here the CDR3 DNA reads TGTGCCAGCAGTCCACGGGTTATGAGCTACGAGCAGTACTTC. This sequence encodes CASSPRVMSYEQYF.

V gene TRBV27 combines with J gene TRBJ1-5; D is possibly TRBD1 (6 bases). The CDR3 has 17 residues. Germline V gene data show CDR1 as MNHEY and CDR2 as SMNVEV (reference sequence). The V end lost 6 bases, the J end lost 3 bases, and 21 bases lay between the germline ends. The CDR3 region has the DNA TGTGCCAGCAGCCGTTATGGGGGGCCGGGACTCAATCAGCCCCAGCATTTT. Amino acids: CASSRYGGPGLNQPQHF.

The chain uses TRBV13 and TRBJ1-2; 11 positions agree with TRBD1. Germline V gene lookup returns CDR1 PRHDT and CDR2 FYEKMQ (reference sequence). The CDR3 length is 17 residues. The ends lost 5 bases at V and 3 bases at J; junction bases unmatched: 11. The CDR3 protein is CASSSKDRGLVDYGYTF. Written as DNA, the CDR3 is TGTGCCAGCAGCAGCAAGGACAGGGGGCTAGTTGACTATGGCTACACCTTC.

The chain has TRBV5-8 and TRBJ2-3; the match to TRBD1 covers 7 bases. The V gene's germline CDR1 is SGHTS and CDR2 YDEGEE. The trim removed 4 bases at V and 2 bases at J, leaving 7 bases unmatched. The CDR3 runs to 15 residues. The CDR3 nucleotides are TGTGCCAGCAGCCCGATAGGACAGGTCACAGATACGCAGTATTTT. As protein: CASSPIGQVTDTQYF.

The rearrangement links TRBV27 to TRBJ1-1, with 7 positions matching TRBD1. With 3 bases clipped from V and 3 bases from J, the junction kept 4 bases outside the gene matches. The CDR3 is made up of 14 amino acids. CDR1 MNHEY and CDR2 SMNVEV come from the germline V gene (reference sequence). The DNA of the CDR3 is TGTGCCAGCAGTTTCACAGGGGAAGACACTGAAGCTTTCTTT. Translation gives CASSFTGEDTEAFF.

The chain links TRBV4-1 to TRBJ2-2, with 8 bases identical to TRBD2. The CDR3 is 17 residues long. In germline, CDR1 is MGHRA, CDR2 YSYEKL. V dropped 4 bases and J dropped 6; count of bases not matched to a gene: 13. The CDR3 coding sequence is TGCGCCAGCAGCCCTCAGGGGAGCGGGAGTTTTTCCGGGGAGCTGTTTTTT. Its protein product is CASSPQGSGSFSGELFF.

The chain joins TRBV6-5 to TRBJ2-3, with 11 bases aligning to TRBD2. The V segment lost 4 bases and the J segment 2 bases; nucleotides outside the gene matches: 5. Germline V gives CDR1 MNHEY, CDR2 SVGAGI. The CDR3 covers 16 residues. DNA of the CDR3: TGTGCCAGCAGTTTTACTAGCGGGAGAGTCACAGATACGCAGTATTTT. Its translation: CASSFTSGRVTDTQYF.

This chain uses TRBV27 with TRBJ2-1; 9 bases agree with TRBD2. This CDR3 has 15 residues. Per germline, CDR1 MNHEY and CDR2 SMNVEV (reference sequence). V trimming: 6 bases; J trimming: 4 bases; junction bases outside the gene matches: 7. The CDR3 DNA is TGTGCCAGCAGCCCCCTAGCGGGATCGTACAATGAGCAGTTCTTC. Its translation: CASSPLAGSYNEQFF.

The V gene is TRBV7-3, the J gene TRBJ2-7; 9 bases map to TRBD1. In germline, CDR1 is SGHTA, CDR2 FQGTGA. There are 15 residues in the CDR3. Trimming took 4 bases from V and 3 from J; bases not matched to a gene: 7. This chain's CDR3 is CASSSTGGANYEQYF. The CDR3 nucleotides are TGTGCCAGCAGCTCAACAGGGGGCGCGAACTACGAGCAGTACTTC.

This clone came up once. This chain uses TRBV7-2 with TRBJ2-6, with D uncertain. Germline CDR1 reads SGHTA; CDR2 reads FQGNSA. The CDR3 is 18 amino acids. Trimming stripped 5 bases from V and 5 bases from J, with 22 bases between. CDR3 DNA: TGTGCCAGCAGCGAAAACCCGAGACGACAAAGTCGGGCCAACGTCCTGACTTTC. Its translation is CASSENPRRQSRANVLTF.

This rearrangement joins TRBV28 to TRBJ2-1; the match to TRBD2 covers 8 bases. The germline gives CDR1 MDHEN, CDR2 SYDVKM. V shed 2 bases, J shed 3 bases, and the junction held 3 bases outside the gene matches. The CDR3 runs to 15 residues. Here the CDR3 reads CASSLAGGNYNEQFF. In DNA form, the CDR3 reads TGTGCCAGCAGTTTAGCGGGAGGCAACTACAATGAGCAGTTCTTC.

The genes are TRBV19 and TRBJ1-1, with 7 bases aligning to TRBD1. The CDR3 sequence is 14 residues long. The germline V gene has CDR1 LNHDA and CDR2 SQIVND (reference sequence). V gave up 7 bases and J gave up 0 bases; unmatched junction bases: 5. DNA of the CDR3: TGTGCCAGTAACGCCGGGACAGTGAACACTGAAGCTTTCTTT. It encodes CASNAGTVNTEAFF.

Only a few counts were recorded for this clone. The V call is TRBV7-8, the J call TRBJ2-7; D remains unclear. Trimming removed 5 bases at V and 3 bases at J, with 8 bases between. Germline CDR1 is SGHVS and CDR2 is FQNEAQ. The CDR3 runs to 12 residues. The DNA of the CDR3 is TGTGCCAGCAGCACGATCATCTACGAGCAGTACTTC. Its translation: CASSTIIYEQYF. Using reference TRBV7-8 and TRBJ2-7 for the parts outside the CDR3, the full variable domain is GAGVSQSPRYKVAKRGQDVALRCDPISGHVSLFWYQQALGQGPEFLTYFQNEAQLDKSGLPSDRFFAERPEGSVSTLKIQRTQQEDSAVYLCASSTIIYEQYFGPGTRLTVT.

The rearrangement uses TRBV10-3 and TRBJ1-1; D unresolved. The CDR3 consists of 14 residues. With 0 bases removed from V and 1 base from J, the gap between germline ends came to 6 bases. CDR1 is ENHRY and CDR2 is SYGVKD in the germline V gene. CDR3 amino acids: CAISESPRNTEAFF. DNA of the CDR3: TGTGCCATCAGTGAGTCCCCGAGGAACACTGAAGCTTTCTTT.

The J gene is TRBJ2-5, the V gene TRBV28; a weak D match, TRBD2 (5 bases). CDR3 size: 12 residues. The germline gives CDR1 MDHEN, CDR2 SYDVKM. Trimming pared 3 bases from V and 5 bases from J, leaving 7 bases between. The CDR3 loop reads CASSFGEETQYF. The CDR3 bases are TGTGCCAGCAGTTTCGGGGAGGAGACCCAGTACTTC.

In this sample, this clone turned up once. J is TRBJ1-4 and V is TRBV27, with D uncertain. Trimming took 3 bases from V and 6 from J, leaving 11 bases between them. Per germline, CDR1 MNHEY and CDR2 SMNVEV (reference sequence). The CDR3 sequence is 14 residues long. The CDR3 nucleotides read TGTGCCAGCAGTTTGCAAGGGTTAGATGAAAAACTGTTTTTT. As protein: CASSLQGLDEKLFF. Combining the CDR3 with reference TRBV27 and TRBJ1-4 gives the whole variable domain EAQVTQNPRYLITVTGKKLTVTCSQNMNHEYMSWYRQDPGLGLRQIYYSMNVEVTDKGDVPEGYKVSRKEKRNFPLILESPSPNQTSLYFCASSLQGLDEKLFFGSGTQLSVL.